The source of this T cell receptor (beta chain) is a study of shared clonotypes between healthy human individuals. Study-level background: The composition of the donors was a couple of women and three men aged 18 to 49.

Notes on this clone: Its antigen remains unknown.

Produced via immunoSEQ multiplex PCR; TCRdb's table is partial and in-frame only. The profile shows approximately 2,000,000 clones, under 95% of them singletons. Subsets obtained from CD4+ cells comprised CD45RA+ naive and CD45RA-negative memory cells. The CDR3 is 14 amino acids. The germline V gene has CDR1 MDHEN and CDR2 SYDVKM. Trimming took off 10 bases at V and 0 bases at J, with 12 bases between the two ends. Study results and caveats: All-four-donor shared clonotypes had higher generation probabilities than non-shared clonotypes did.

V and J are TRBV28 and TRBJ2-2, with D perhaps matching TRBD2 (5 bases). The sequencing sample was made of naive CD4+ T cells from PBMCs. Subset meaning: CD45RA+ positively selected. The sequence came from a man aged 18 to 35 in good health. Some clones in this sample may be carry-over from other donors' samples. The CDR3 sequence is CATRRRANTGELFF. CDR3 sequence (DNA): TGTGCCACAAGGAGGCGGGCGAACACCGGGGAGCTGTTTTTT.